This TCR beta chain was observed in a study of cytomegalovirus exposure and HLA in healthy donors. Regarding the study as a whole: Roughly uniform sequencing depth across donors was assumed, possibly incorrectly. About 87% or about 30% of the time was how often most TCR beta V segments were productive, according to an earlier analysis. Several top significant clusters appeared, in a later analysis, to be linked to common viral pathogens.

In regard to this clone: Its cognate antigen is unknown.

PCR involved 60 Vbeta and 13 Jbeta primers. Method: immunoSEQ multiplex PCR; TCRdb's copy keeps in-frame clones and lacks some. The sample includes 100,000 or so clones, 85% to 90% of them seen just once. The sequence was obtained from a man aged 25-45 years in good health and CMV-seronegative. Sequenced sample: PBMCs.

The CDR3, as DNA: TGTGCCAGCAGTTGGCAGGCAGCCTATGGCTACACCTTC. This encodes CASSWQAAYGYTF. V and J are TRBV2 and TRBJ1-2; D gene uncertain. Per the germline V gene, CDR1 is SNHLY and CDR2 is FYNNEI. CDR3 length: 13 residues. The V end lost 5 bases, the J end lost 4 bases, and 11 bases lay between the germline ends.